The 19 T cell receptor beta chains below all came from one sample that was sequenced in a study of identical twins. TCRdb reprocessed the 5' RACE reads with MiXCR, giving one entry per CDR3 protein. Of roughly 1,500,000 distinct CDR3 sequences detected, less than 40% appear once; the ten largest clones hold more than 0.25%. Sequenced input: cord blood. These receptors all stem from a newborn girl in good health.

The V call is TRBV20-1, the J call TRBJ1-5; TRBD1 matches at 8 bases. Germline V CDR1 and CDR2: DFQATT, SNEGSKA (reference sequence). The CDR3 extends over 14 amino acids. The ends lost 4 bases at V and 3 bases at J; junction bases unmatched: 5. The CDR3 spells CSATWTGINQPQHF. The CDR3 nucleotides are TGCAGTGCTACCTGGACAGGGATCAATCAGCCCCAGCATTTT.

V usage is TRBV4-1 and J usage is TRBJ1-4; D gene ambiguous. This CDR3 is 13 amino acids long. With 4 bases removed from V and 7 bases from J, the gap between germline ends came to 10 bases. The germline gives CDR1 MGHRA, CDR2 YSYEKL. CDR3 amino acids: CASSPYMAEKLFF. CDR3 nucleotides: TGCGCCAGCAGCCCCTACATGGCTGAAAAACTGTTTTTT.

Many counts were recorded for this clonotype. This chain connects TRBV7-2 to TRBJ1-4; 8 positions match TRBD1. The junction had 0 bases not matched to a gene; V was cut back by 3 bases and J by 3 bases. This CDR3 is built from 14 residues. CDR1 SGHTA and CDR2 FQGNSA come from the germline V gene. CDR3 protein: CASSLGQANEKLFF. DNA for the CDR3: TGTGCCAGCAGCTTGGGACAGGCTAATGAAAAACTGTTTTTT.

V and J are TRBV16 and TRBJ1-1; 9 bases line up with TRBD1. V shed 1 base, J shed 3 bases, and the junction held 3 bases outside the gene matches. The CDR3 runs to 15 residues. The germline gives CDR1 KGHSY, CDR2 FQNENV. Here the CDR3 reads CASSQWTGDDTEAFF. DNA of the CDR3: TGTGCCAGCAGCCAATGGACAGGGGATGACACTGAAGCTTTCTTT.

Ten or more counts support this clonotype. The chain is built from TRBV27 and TRBJ2-7; D remains ambiguous. The CDR3 has 15 residues. Germline V lookup: CDR1 MNHEY, CDR2 SMNVEV (reference sequence). V was shortened by 2 bases and J by 3 bases, with 14 bases between the two germline ends. Here the CDR3 reads CASSLEAGSRYEQYF. The CDR3 coding sequence is TGTGCCAGCAGTTTAGAGGCTGGTTCACGCTACGAGCAGTACTTC.

This sequence joins TRBV7-2 and TRBJ1-2; maybe TRBD1 (5 bases). CDR1 is SGHTA, CDR2 FQGNSA, per germline. V lost 1 base to trimming and J lost 3 bases, with 18 bases between them. This CDR3 is 17 amino acids long. CDR3 bases: TGTGCCAGCAGCTTAGGTCCGTTAAGGGGATACGACTATGGCTACACCTTC. Its translation: CASSLGPLRGYDYGYTF.

J is TRBJ2-7 and V is TRBV20-1; tentatively, D is TRBD2 (6 bases). V lost 6 bases and J 2 bases, leaving 14 bases between the germline ends. Germline CDR1 and CDR2: DFQATT and SNEGSKA (reference sequence). The length of the CDR3 is 13 residues. DNA for the CDR3: TGCAGTGCCGCCGGGACTTTAACCTACGAGCAGTACTTC. This encodes CSAAGTLTYEQYF.

The chain links TRBV12-3 or TRBV12-4 to TRBJ2-7, with 14 nucleotides matching TRBD2. V was clipped by 5 bases and J by 7 bases; unmatched bases: 13. This CDR3 is 17 amino acids long. The CDR3 protein is CASSPKTGTSGGNEQYF. The CDR3 DNA reads as TGTGCCAGCAGTCCGAAAACCGGGACTAGCGGGGGCAATGAGCAGTACTTC.

The chain is built from TRBV7-9 and TRBJ2-2, with D possibly called TRBD1 or TRBD2 (5 bases each). There are 16 residues in the CDR3. The germline gives CDR1 SEHNR, CDR2 FQNEAQ (reference sequence). With 4 bases removed from V and 1 base from J, the gap between germline ends came to 13 bases. CDR3 sequence: CASSSRDGMNTGELFF. CDR3 sequence (DNA): TGTGCCAGCAGCTCCCGGGACGGAATGAACACCGGGGAGCTGTTTTTT.

The chain employs TRBV7-2 and TRBJ2-1, with 9 bases matching TRBD2. The DNA end lines up better with TRBJ2-7; the J call may be wrong. Germline CDR1 reads SGHTA; CDR2 reads FQGNSA. CDR3 size: 16 residues. CDR3 nucleotide sequence: TGTGCCAGCAGCTTTGTCGGGACTAGCTCCTACAATGAGCAGTACTTC. Encoded protein: CASSFVGTSSYNEQYF.

The sample holds many counts of this clonotype. The chain links TRBV12-3 or TRBV12-4 to TRBJ2-7; 13 bases line up with TRBD2. After removal of 5 bases from V and 2 bases from J, the junction contained 3 bases not matched to a gene. The CDR3 is 15 amino acids. The CDR3 reads CASSHGLAGAYEQYF. CDR3 nucleotides: TGTGCCAGCAGTCACGGACTAGCGGGGGCCTACGAGCAGTACTTC.

The chain recombines TRBV14 with TRBJ2-7; no clear D gene. This CDR3 region has 13 residues. V was clipped by 4 bases and J by 4 bases, with 11 bases between them. Per the germline V gene, CDR1 is SGHDN and CDR2 is FVKESK. The CDR3 DNA reads TGTGCCAGCAGCCGTTCGGACGGGTACGAGCAGTACTTC. As protein: CASSRSDGYEQYF. Full variable domain (rest looked up from reference TRBV14 and TRBJ2-7): EAGVTQFPSHSVIEKGQTVTLRCDPISGHDNLYWYRRVMGKEIKFLLHFVKESKQDESGMPNNRFLAERTGGTYSTLKVQPAELEDSGVYFCASSRSDGYEQYFGPGTRLTVT.

This sequence joins TRBV3-1 and TRBJ2-5; 7 bases align to TRBD2. The CDR3 is 13 residues long. Trimming cost V 4 bases and J 3 bases; bases outside gene matches: 2. The V gene's germline CDR1 is LGHDT and CDR2 YNNKEL (reference sequence). CDR3 coding DNA: TGTGCCAGCAGCCCGACTAGCAAAGAGACCCAGTACTTC. This codes for CASSPTSKETQYF.

This clonotype was detected ten times or more. This chain connects TRBV3-1 to TRBJ2-1; D gene uncertain. The ends were cut back, 1 base at V and 3 bases at J, with 7 bases in the middle. Looked up from germline, CDR1 is LGHDT and CDR2 is YNNKEL (reference sequence). This CDR3 has 14 residues. Here the CDR3 reads CASSQGAFYNEQFF. CDR3 coding DNA: TGTGCCAGCAGCCAAGGGGCATTCTACAATGAGCAGTTCTTC.

This clonotype was observed a handful of times. A read error may account for a junction end that differs from germline. This chain connects TRBV6-5 to TRBJ2-1; the match to TRBD2 covers 10 bases. Germline CDR1 MNHEY, CDR2 SVGAGI. This CDR3 has 15 residues. In nucleotides, the CDR3 is TGTGCCGGCAGTTCTAGCGGGGGATCCTACAATGAGCAGTTCTTC. Its translation: CAGSSSGGSYNEQFF.

This chain joins TRBV27 and TRBJ2-1, with 9 positions matching TRBD2. J lost 7 bases, V lost 4 bases, and 8 bases had no gene match. The CDR3 length is 15 residues. Germline V CDR1 and CDR2: MNHEY, SMNVEV (reference sequence). The CDR3 nucleotides are TGTGCCAGCAGTTCCCGACTAGCGGCTGGAAATGAGCAGTTCTTC. It translates to CASSSRLAAGNEQFF.

This clonotype was counted only a few times. The rearrangement joins TRBV20-1 to TRBJ2-7; D is unresolved. The V gene lost 6 bases and the J gene lost 4 bases, with 10 bases spanning the gap. Germline V gene data show CDR1 as DFQATT and CDR2 as SNEGSKA (reference sequence). CDR3 size: 11 residues. DNA of the CDR3: TGCAGTGCCCCTCTTAAATACGAGCAGTACTTC. Protein product: CSAPLKYEQYF.

This clonotype was detected a few times. CDR3 in DNA: TGCAGTGCTAGACTAGATATTGGGAAAAACATTCAGTACTTC. It yields the protein CSARLDIGKNIQYF. V gene TRBV20-1 combines with J gene TRBJ2-7; D gene unclear. The tail of the sequence fits TRBJ2-4 better, so the J call may be wrong. The CDR3 consists of 14 residues. Per germline, CDR1 DFQATT and CDR2 SNEGSKA (reference sequence).

The chain recombines TRBV20-1 with TRBJ1-5; D gene uncertain. CDR1 and CDR2 (germline): DFQATT, SNEGSKA (reference sequence). CDR3 length equals 14 residues. The germline V and J ends were trimmed by 1 base and 0 bases, with 7 bases remaining between them. DNA of the CDR3: TGCAGTGCTAGAGGGGAGTATAGCAATCAGCCCCAGCATTTT. Its translation: CSARGEYSNQPQHF.